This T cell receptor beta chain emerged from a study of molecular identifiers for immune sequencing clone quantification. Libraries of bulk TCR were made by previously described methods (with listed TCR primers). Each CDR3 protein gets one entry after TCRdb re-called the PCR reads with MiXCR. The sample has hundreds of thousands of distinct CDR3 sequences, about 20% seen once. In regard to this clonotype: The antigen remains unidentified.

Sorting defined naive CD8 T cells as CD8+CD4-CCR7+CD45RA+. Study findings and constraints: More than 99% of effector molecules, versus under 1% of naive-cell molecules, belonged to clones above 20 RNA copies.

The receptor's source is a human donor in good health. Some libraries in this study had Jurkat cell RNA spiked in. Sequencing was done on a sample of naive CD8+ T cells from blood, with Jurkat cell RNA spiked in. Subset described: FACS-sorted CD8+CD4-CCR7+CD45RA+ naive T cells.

The CDR3 nucleotides are TGTGCCACCAGTGATTTTAAAGGGGTAGAGCAGTACTTC. It is translated as CATSDFKGVEQYF. The rearrangement links TRBV24-1 to TRBJ2-7, with D perhaps matching TRBD1 (5 bases). Trimming left V 1 base short and J 7 bases short, with 10 bases between. The CDR3 is 13 amino acids. Germline-derived CDR1 and CDR2 are KGHDR and SFDVKD.